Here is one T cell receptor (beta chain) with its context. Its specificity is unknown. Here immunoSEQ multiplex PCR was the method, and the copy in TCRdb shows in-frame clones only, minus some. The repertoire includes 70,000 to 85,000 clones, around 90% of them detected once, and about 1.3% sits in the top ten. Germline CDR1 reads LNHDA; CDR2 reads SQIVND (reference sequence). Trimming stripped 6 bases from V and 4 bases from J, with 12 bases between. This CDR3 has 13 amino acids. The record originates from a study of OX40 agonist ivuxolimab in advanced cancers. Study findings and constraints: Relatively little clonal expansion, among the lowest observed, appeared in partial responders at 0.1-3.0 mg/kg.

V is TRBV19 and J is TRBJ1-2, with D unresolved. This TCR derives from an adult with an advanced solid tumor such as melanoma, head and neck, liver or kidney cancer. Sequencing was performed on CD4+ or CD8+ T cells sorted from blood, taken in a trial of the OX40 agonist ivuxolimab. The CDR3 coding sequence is TGTGCCAGTAGAGAGGACCTTGGCTATGGCTACACCTTC. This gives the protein CASREDLGYGYTF.